This T cell receptor beta chain originates from a study of shared clonotypes between healthy human individuals. Study information: The cohort had a couple of women and a few men, ages 18 to 49.

The assay was carried out at the deep level. Under the authors' procedure: From ImmunoSEQ came sequences covering only the junction and carrying no quality scores, so filtering differed. The method was immunoSEQ multiplex PCR; TCRdb's version includes in-frame clones alone and lacks a portion of them. The V and J calls and the clone size are those of that table, but D and trimming were determined from the DNA. The sample has some 530,000 clones, around 80% seen once. Trimming stripped 3 bases from V and 0 bases from J, with 12 bases between. The germline V gene encodes CDR1 KGHSH and CDR2 LQKENI. The CDR3 is 15 residues long. Donors included only healthy HIV-negative adults lacking recent acute infections or vaccinations.

The clonotype was recovered from a woman aged 40 to 49 in good health. Some clones in this sample may be carry-over from other donors' samples. This sequence joins TRBV18 and TRBJ2-7, with D tentatively TRBD1 (6 bases). The specimen sequenced was PBMCs. The CDR3 region is CASSPNRVSSYEQYF. The CDR3 nucleotides read TGTGCCAGCTCACCGAACAGGGTGAGCTCCTACGAGCAGTACTTC.